These 32 T cell receptor beta chains were all obtained from the same sample, sequenced in a study of early T cells in non-severe SARS-CoV-2 infection. TCRdb reprocessed the 5' RACE reads with MiXCR, giving one entry per CDR3 protein. The sample comprises about 26,000 distinct CDR3 sequences, approximately 4.1% of which are singletons, and 6.2% rests with the top ten. Sequencing input: whole blood. The receptors derive from an adult who was a healthcare worker with PCR-confirmed SARS-CoV-2 infection or an uninfected control (not recorded which).

This clonotype was recorded at least ten times. V is TRBV7-8 and J is TRBJ2-5; 16 nucleotides match TRBD2. With 6 bases clipped from V and 3 bases from J, the junction kept 22 bases outside the gene matches. Germline lookup yields CDR1 SGHVS and CDR2 FQNEAQ. The CDR3 contains 22 residues. Written as DNA, the CDR3 is TGTGCCAGCAGGCCGGGGATAGCCGGGACTAGCGGGAGGGCCCCGTCAAAAGAGACCCAGTACTTC. Translation: CASRPGIAGTSGRAPSKETQYF.

This clonotype was seen at least ten times. The chain couples TRBV12-3 or TRBV12-4 to TRBJ1-1; no definite D call. Deletions cut 5 bases from V and 4 bases from J, with 11 bases between. This CDR3 is 13 amino acids long. CDR3 loop: CASSLNRGTEAFF. The CDR3 DNA is TGTGCCAGCAGTCTTAACCGCGGCACTGAAGCTTTCTTT.

This clonotype rates as medium-sized (0.01 to 0.1%). The rearrangement joins TRBV2 to TRBJ2-1; D is unclear. CDR1 is SNHLY and CDR2 is FYNNEI in the germline V gene. Between the trimmed V and J ends, which lost 5 bases and 9 bases, there was a span of 14 bases. The CDR3 consists of 13 residues. CDR3 sequence (DNA): TGTGCCAGCAGTTCCGAATTTACGGGTGAGCAGTTCTTC. It translates to CASSSEFTGEQFF. Complete variable domain (other parts from reference TRBV2 and TRBJ2-1): EPEVTQTPSHQVTQMGQEVILRCVPISNHLYFYWYRQILGQKVEFLVSFYNNEISEKSEIFDDQFSVERPDGSNFTLKIRSTKLEDSAMYFCASSSEFTGEQFFGPGTRLTVL.

This chain links TRBV20-1 with TRBJ2-1, with TRBD2 identical over 9 bases. Germline V gives CDR1 DFQATT, CDR2 SNEGSKA (reference sequence). The V and J ends lost 5 bases and 0 bases, in that order; junction bases with no gene match: 8. CDR3 length equals 16 residues. CDR3 sequence: CSALRSSGISYNEQFF. The CDR3 region has the DNA TGCAGTGCTTTAAGGTCTAGCGGGATCTCCTACAATGAGCAGTTCTTC.

This clonotype has a count of ten or more. The rearrangement links TRBV7-2 to TRBJ1-5; D uncertain. V lost 1 base to trimming and J lost 6 bases, with 7 bases between them. Germline CDR1 reads SGHTA; CDR2 reads FQGNSA. CDR3 size: 13 residues. The chain's CDR3 is CASSLDLVQPQHF. The CDR3 DNA sequence: TGTGCCAGCAGCTTAGATCTTGTTCAGCCCCAGCATTTT.

Ten or more counts support this clonotype. This rearrangement joins TRBV29-1 to TRBJ2-6, with D unresolved. Deletions cut 4 bases from V and 4 bases from J, with 11 bases between. The germline gives CDR1 SQVTM, CDR2 ANQGSEA. CDR3 length equals 14 residues. As DNA, the CDR3 is TGCAGCGTTGGGGTAGGGATCGGGGCCAACGTCCTGACTTTC. Its protein product is CSVGVGIGANVLTF.

This clonotype was observed at least ten times. The chain is built from TRBV20-1 and TRBJ2-3; TRBD1 aligns across 8 bases. There are 12 residues in the CDR3. CDR1 DFQATT and CDR2 SNEGSKA come from the germline V gene (reference sequence). Losses at the gene ends were 3 bases for V and 5 bases for J; bases not matched to a gene: 1. Written as DNA, the CDR3 is TGCAGTGCTAGGGGACAGGTAGATACGCAGTATTTT. Its translation is CSARGQVDTQYF.

Details on this clonotype: One base away lies a much larger clone, so this may be a sequencing read error. The chain has TRBV14 and TRBJ2-2; 10 positions agree with TRBD2. The CDR3 has 16 amino acids. Germline CDR1 reads SGHDN; CDR2 reads FVKESK. CDR3 sequence: CASSPLAGGYTGELLF. Written as DNA, the CDR3 is TGTGCCAGCAGCCCCTTAGCGGGAGGCTACACCGGGGAGCTGCTTTTT.

This clonotype has ten or more counts. The V call is TRBV5-1, the J call TRBJ2-1, with D maybe TRBD1 (5 bases). V was shortened by 1 base and J by 6 bases, with 11 bases between the two germline ends. This CDR3 spans 14 amino acids. Germline CDR1 is SGHRS and CDR2 is YFSETQ. DNA for the CDR3: TGCGCCAGCAGCTTGAGGGGTAGCCCCAATGAGCAGTTCTTC. It yields the protein CASSLRGSPNEQFF.

This clonotype was seen ten or more times. V is TRBV29-1 and J is TRBJ2-2; 7 nucleotides line up with TRBD1. The CDR3 spans 14 residues. V was clipped by 6 bases and J by 2 bases; unmatched bases: 6. CDR1 and CDR2 from the germline V gene are SQVTM and ANQGSEA. The CDR3 region has the DNA TGCAGCGTGACCGGGACAGCTAACACCGGGGAGCTGTTTTTT. It yields the protein CSVTGTANTGELFF.

This clonotype was detected many times. The chain uses TRBV20-1 and TRBJ1-1, with TRBD1 as a possible D gene (5 bases). Germline CDR1 and CDR2: DFQATT and SNEGSKA (reference sequence). Trimming removed 1 base at V and 6 bases at J, with 12 bases between. The CDR3 has 13 residues. The CDR3 protein is CSARAVGGPEAFF. Written as DNA, the CDR3 is TGCAGTGCTAGAGCCGTCGGGGGTCCTGAAGCTTTCTTT.

This clonotype was recorded many times. V is TRBV7-9 and J is TRBJ2-3; maybe TRBD2 (6 bases). In germline, CDR1 is SEHNR, CDR2 FQNEAQ (reference sequence). The CDR3 consists of 14 residues. V was clipped by 6 bases and J by 1 base, with 11 bases between them. The CDR3: CASSSASGTDTQYF. CDR3 coding DNA: TGTGCCAGCAGTTCAGCTAGCGGCACAGATACGCAGTATTTT.

This clonotype was counted many times. The genes are TRBV20-1 and TRBJ2-2; 14 bases map to TRBD2. Per germline, CDR1 DFQATT and CDR2 SNEGSKA (reference sequence). This CDR3 spans 17 amino acids. The V gene end was trimmed by 6 bases and the J gene end by 2 bases; junction bases not matched to a gene: 8. In nucleotides, the CDR3 is TGCAGTGCCGGCCGACTAGCGGGAGGGTTTAACACCGGGGAGCTGTTTTTT. Translation: CSAGRLAGGFNTGELFF.

At least ten counts were recorded for this clonotype. The V call is TRBV7-2, the J call TRBJ2-1, with 11 bases identical to TRBD2. The CDR3 consists of 15 residues. The germline CDR1 and CDR2 sequences are SGHTA and FQGNSA. Trimming took 4 bases from V and 8 from J; bases not matched to a gene: 7. CDR3 nucleotides: TGTGCCAGCAGCTCCGGTAGCGGGAGGGCCGATGAGCAGTTCTTC. This gives the protein CASSSGSGRADEQFF.

This clonotype was counted ten times or more. The CDR3 loop reads CSARDLGLPGANVLTF. The CDR3 DNA reads as TGCAGTGCTAGAGATTTGGGGTTACCTGGGGCCAACGTCCTGACTTTC. J is TRBJ2-6 and V is TRBV20-1; the D is unclear. Germline CDR1 is DFQATT and CDR2 is SNEGSKA (reference sequence). The V and J ends lost 0 bases and 2 bases respectively, with 11 bases between them. CDR3 size: 16 residues.

V usage is TRBV7-2 and J usage is TRBJ1-2, with D hard to call. Germline CDR1 is SGHTA and CDR2 is FQGNSA. The CDR3 runs 13 residues. V was shortened by 5 bases and J by 4 bases, with 11 bases between the two germline ends. CDR3 bases: TGTGCCAGCAGCGCGGGGATAGCCTATGGCTACACCTTC. It codes for CASSAGIAYGYTF.

This clonotype was recorded at least ten times. The chain combines TRBV7-9 with TRBJ1-6, with no clear D. V gave up 2 bases and J gave up 7 bases, with 6 bases separating them. Germline-derived CDR1 and CDR2 are SEHNR and FQNEAQ (reference sequence). The CDR3 extends over 13 amino acids. The CDR3 here is CASSLTTNSPLHF. The CDR3 DNA follows: TGTGCCAGCAGCTTAACTACAAATTCACCCCTCCACTTT.

There are a few counts of this clonotype. This chain connects TRBV3-1 to TRBJ1-1, with TRBD1 as a possible D gene (6 bases). From germline, CDR1 is LGHDT and CDR2 YNNKEL (reference sequence). The CDR3 runs to 13 residues. V dropped 6 bases and J dropped 4 bases, with 12 bases sitting between them. CDR3: CASSLQGPTEAFF. CDR3 in DNA: TGTGCCAGCAGTCTACAGGGCCCCACTGAAGCTTTCTTT.

This clonotype was recorded many times. The V gene is TRBV9, the J gene TRBJ2-1; possibly TRBD2 for D (6 bases). Trimming removed 4 bases at V and 4 bases at J, with 15 bases between. The germline gives CDR1 SGDLS, CDR2 YYNGEE. The CDR3 loop spans 15 amino acids. CDR3 coding DNA: TGTGCCAGCAGCCTCGCGGGGCGGGATTACAATGAGCAGTTCTTC. This encodes CASSLAGRDYNEQFF.

The table lists this clonotype with many counts. The CDR3 DNA is TGTGCCAGCAGCAGGCCTAGCGCCTCCTACAATGAGCAGTTCTTC. Its protein product is CASSRPSASYNEQFF. V is TRBV7-2 and J is TRBJ2-1; possible D gene TRBD2, 6 bases. The V end lost 5 bases, the J end lost 0 bases, and 11 bases lay between the germline ends. CDR3 length: 15 amino acids. Looked up from germline, CDR1 is SGHTA and CDR2 is FQGNSA.

At least ten counts were recorded for this clonotype. J is TRBJ1-1 and V is TRBV29-1, with a weak D call TRBD1 (5 bases). CDR1 is SQVTM, CDR2 ANQGSEA, per germline. V was trimmed by 6 bases and J by 5 bases, leaving 10 bases between them. This CDR3 has 11 amino acids. CDR3 in amino acids: CSVGGVTEAFF. Written as DNA, the CDR3 is TGCAGCGTCGGGGGGGTAACTGAAGCTTTCTTT.

This clonotype was counted ten times or more. The chain has TRBV5-4 and TRBJ1-1; the match to TRBD1 covers 8 bases. The CDR3 totals 12 residues. The J segment lost 7 bases and the V segment lost 4 bases, leaving 3 bases of the junction unmatched. The germline V gene encodes CDR1 SGHNT and CDR2 YYREEE (reference sequence). Here the CDR3 DNA reads TGTGCCAGCAGCCTCGACAGGGGTGAAGCTTTCTTT. Residues: CASSLDRGEAFF.

This clonotype was recorded at least ten times. The rearrangement links TRBV7-2 to TRBJ2-2; TRBD1 matches 7 bases. The CDR3 is 16 amino acids. Germline V gene data show CDR1 as SGHTA and CDR2 as FQGNSA. V dropped 3 bases and J dropped 6; count of bases not matched to a gene: 10. The CDR3 DNA reads as TGTGCCAGCAGCTTCGCTTTACAGGGGAAGGCCGGGGAGCTGTTTTTT. Amino acids: CASSFALQGKAGELFF.

This clonotype came up a few times. The chain has TRBV7-2 and TRBJ2-5; 9 bases align to TRBD1. The junction had 11 bases not matched to a gene; V was cut back by 4 bases and J by 5 bases. The germline CDR1 and CDR2 sequences are SGHTA and FQGNSA. The CDR3 runs 16 residues. The CDR3 sequence: CASSSDRGGRGETQYF. The DNA of the CDR3 is TGTGCCAGCAGCTCGGACAGGGGAGGGCGCGGGGAGACCCAGTACTTC.

This clonotype occurred many times. The chain combines TRBV6-2 or TRBV6-3 with TRBJ2-1, with 13 positions matching TRBD2. V lost 5 bases and J lost 6; bases outside the gene matches: 10. This CDR3 contains 17 residues. Per germline, CDR1 MNHEY and CDR2 SVGEGT. CDR3: CASSRGLAGVPLNEQFF. In DNA form, the CDR3 reads TGTGCCAGCAGTCGCGGACTAGCGGGAGTTCCTCTCAATGAGCAGTTCTTC.

This clonotype was seen ten or more times. The chain uses TRBV29-1 and TRBJ2-7, with 12 positions matching TRBD2. The V gene's germline CDR1 is SQVTM and CDR2 ANQGSEA. This CDR3 comprises 14 residues. V was clipped by 8 bases and J by 4 bases; unmatched bases: 9. This chain's CDR3 is CSKTRLAGVYEQYF. In nucleotides, the CDR3 is TGCAGCAAAACACGACTAGCGGGAGTGTACGAGCAGTACTTC.

The rearrangement uses TRBV29-1 and TRBJ2-7; 11 positions agree with TRBD2. This CDR3 comprises 12 residues. The V gene's germline CDR1 is SQVTM and CDR2 ANQGSEA. V was pared by 4 bases and J by 6 bases, with 2 bases of the junction left unmatched. CDR3 nucleotides: TGCAGCGTTGTACTAGCGGGAGTCGAGCAGTACTTC. Its protein is CSVVLAGVEQYF.

This clonotype is labeled medium-sized. This chain joins TRBV20-1 and TRBJ2-3; D unclear. CDR3 length equals 11 residues. V gave up 2 bases and J gave up 6 bases, with 6 bases separating them. From germline, CDR1 is DFQATT and CDR2 SNEGSKA (reference sequence). Written as DNA, the CDR3 is TGCAGTGCTAGAAAAGGGGATACGCAGTATTTT. This gives the protein CSARKGDTQYF.

This chain joins TRBV3-1 and TRBJ2-7; TRBD1 matches at 9 bases. The CDR3 is made up of 15 amino acids. V was clipped by 0 bases and J by 3 bases; unmatched bases: 3. Germline CDR1 reads LGHDT; CDR2 reads YNNKEL (reference sequence). The DNA for the CDR3 is TGTGCCAGCAGCCAAGATCAGGGACAGGGCTACGAGCAGTACTTC. The encoded protein is CASSQDQGQGYEQYF.

This clonotype was counted a few times. The chain uses TRBV12-3 or TRBV12-4 and TRBJ1-5, with D perhaps matching TRBD1 (6 bases). This CDR3 has 16 residues. Trimming pared 6 bases from V and 0 bases from J, leaving 15 bases between. CDR3 region: CASRGPGGNSNQPQHF. Here the CDR3 DNA reads TGTGCCAGCAGAGGACCGGGGGGCAATAGCAATCAGCCCCAGCATTTT.

There are many counts of this clonotype. V gene TRBV3-1 combines with J gene TRBJ2-1; unclear D gene. The CDR3 loop spans 12 amino acids. Germline V CDR1 and CDR2: LGHDT, YNNKEL (reference sequence). The V end was cut by 1 base, the J end by 7 bases, with 5 bases between. This CDR3 reads CASSQVWNEQFF. The CDR3 DNA follows: TGTGCCAGCAGCCAAGTCTGGAATGAGCAGTTCTTC.

This clonotype is medium-sized. This sequence joins TRBV20-1 and TRBJ1-1, with D uncertain. The germline CDR1 and CDR2 sequences are DFQATT and SNEGSKA (reference sequence). The CDR3 extends over 12 amino acids. Trimming left V 4 bases short and J 4 bases short, with 10 bases between. The CDR3 DNA reads TGCAGTGCTACCACGACCGGCACTGAAGCTTTCTTT. Translated: CSATTTGTEAFF.